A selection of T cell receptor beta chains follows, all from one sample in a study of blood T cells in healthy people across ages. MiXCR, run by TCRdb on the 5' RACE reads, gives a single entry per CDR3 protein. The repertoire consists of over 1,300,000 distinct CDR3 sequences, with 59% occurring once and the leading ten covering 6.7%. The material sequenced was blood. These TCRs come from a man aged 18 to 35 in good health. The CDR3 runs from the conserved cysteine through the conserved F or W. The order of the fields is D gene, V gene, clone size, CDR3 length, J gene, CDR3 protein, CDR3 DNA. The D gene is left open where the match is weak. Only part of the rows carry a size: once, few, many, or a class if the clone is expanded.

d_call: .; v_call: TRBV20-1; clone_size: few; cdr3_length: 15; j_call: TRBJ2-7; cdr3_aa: CSARGVRKRYYEQYF; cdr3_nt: TGCAGTGCTAGAGGCGTACGGAAGCGGTACTACGAGCAGTACTTC
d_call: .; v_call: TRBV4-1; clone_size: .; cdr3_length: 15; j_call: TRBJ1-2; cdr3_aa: CASSQLAGANYGYTF; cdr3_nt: TGCGCCAGCAGCCAACTGGCAGGAGCTAACTATGGCTACACCTTC
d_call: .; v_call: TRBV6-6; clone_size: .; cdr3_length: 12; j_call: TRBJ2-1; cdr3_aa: CASSAGLNEQFF; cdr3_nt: TGTGCCAGCAGTGCGGGATTAAATGAGCAGTTCTTC
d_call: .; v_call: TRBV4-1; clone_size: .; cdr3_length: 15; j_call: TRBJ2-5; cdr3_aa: CASSQDGTYQETQYF; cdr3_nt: TGCGCCAGCAGCCAAGATGGGACTTACCAAGAGACCCAGTACTTC
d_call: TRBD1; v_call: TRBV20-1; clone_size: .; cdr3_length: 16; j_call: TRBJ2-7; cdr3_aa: CSARDPGQGSYNEQYF; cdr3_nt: TGCAGTGCTAGGGACCCGGGACAGGGTTCCTACAATGAGCAGTACTTC
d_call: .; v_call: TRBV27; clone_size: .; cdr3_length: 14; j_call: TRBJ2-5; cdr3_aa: CASSGTNPQETQYF; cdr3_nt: TGTGCCAGCAGTGGGACAAACCCCCAAGAGACCCAGTACTTC
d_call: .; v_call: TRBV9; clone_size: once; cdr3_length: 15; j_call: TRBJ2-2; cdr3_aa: CASSVHSTGTGELFF; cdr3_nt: TGTGCCAGCAGCGTACATTCGACGGGAACCGGGGAGCTGTTTTTT
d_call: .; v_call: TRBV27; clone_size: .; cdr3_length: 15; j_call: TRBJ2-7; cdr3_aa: CASRLGPRSPYEQYF; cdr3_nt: TGTGCCAGCAGGCTAGGACCTCGGTCCCCCTACGAGCAGTACTTC
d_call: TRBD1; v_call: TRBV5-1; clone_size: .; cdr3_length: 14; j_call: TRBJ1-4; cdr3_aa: CASSTTGQGEKLFF; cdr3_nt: TGCGCCAGCAGCACCACCGGACAGGGCGAAAAACTGTTTTTT
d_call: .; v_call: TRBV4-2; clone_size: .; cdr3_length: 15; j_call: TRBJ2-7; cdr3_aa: CASSQDPGLSYEQNF; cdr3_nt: TGTGCCAGCAGCCAAGATCCAGGGCTCTCCTACGAGCAGAACTTC
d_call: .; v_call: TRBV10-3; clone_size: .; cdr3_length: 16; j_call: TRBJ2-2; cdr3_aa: CAISEPGPTNTGELFF; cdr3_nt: TGTGCCATCAGTGAGCCGGGGCCTACGAACACCGGGGAGCTGTTTTTT
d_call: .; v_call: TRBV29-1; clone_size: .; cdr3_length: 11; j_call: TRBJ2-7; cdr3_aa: CSVSGSYEQYF; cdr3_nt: TGCAGCGTTTCGGGGTCCTACGAGCAGTACTTC
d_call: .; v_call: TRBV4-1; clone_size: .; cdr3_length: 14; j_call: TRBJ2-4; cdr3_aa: CASSQLALPNIQYF; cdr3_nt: TGCGCCAGCAGCCAGCTAGCTCTACCGAACATTCAGTACTTC
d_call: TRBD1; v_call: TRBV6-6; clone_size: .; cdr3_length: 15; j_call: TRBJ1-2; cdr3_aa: CASTPPGRGLDGYTF; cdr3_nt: TGTGCCAGCACCCCTCCGGGGAGGGGGCTGGATGGCTACACCTTC
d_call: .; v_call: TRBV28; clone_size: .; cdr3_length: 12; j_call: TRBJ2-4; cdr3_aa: CASSFDPPEQYF; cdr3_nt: TGTGCCAGCAGTTTTGACCCACCGGAGCAGTACTTC
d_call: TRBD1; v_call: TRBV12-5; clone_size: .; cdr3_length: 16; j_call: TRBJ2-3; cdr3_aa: CASGQGGVYPTDTQYF; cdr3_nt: TGTGCTAGTGGCCAAGGGGGCGTTTACCCTACAGATACGCAGTATTTT
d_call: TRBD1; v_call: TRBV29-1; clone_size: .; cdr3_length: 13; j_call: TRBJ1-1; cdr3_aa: CSVHGTVNTEAFF; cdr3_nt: TGCAGCGTGCACGGGACAGTGAACACTGAAGCTTTCTTT
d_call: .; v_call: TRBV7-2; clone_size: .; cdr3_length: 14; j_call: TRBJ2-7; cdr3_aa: CASSVRTGPYEQYF; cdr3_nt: TGTGCCAGCAGCGTACGCACAGGGCCCTACGAGCAGTACTTC
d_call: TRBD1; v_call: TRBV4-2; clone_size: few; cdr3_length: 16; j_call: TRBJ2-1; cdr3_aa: CASSQDRQGAYNEQFF; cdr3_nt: TGTGCCAGCAGCCAAGATAGACAGGGGGCCTACAATGAGCAGTTCTTC
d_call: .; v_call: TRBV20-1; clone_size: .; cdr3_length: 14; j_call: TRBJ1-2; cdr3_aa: CSARDPGGSYGYTF; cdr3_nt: TGCAGTGCTAGAGATCCGGGGGGGAGCTATGGCTACACCTTC
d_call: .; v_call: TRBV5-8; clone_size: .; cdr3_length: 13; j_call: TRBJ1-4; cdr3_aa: CASSRVGSEKLFF; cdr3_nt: TGTGCCAGCAGCCGGGTGGGATCCGAAAAACTGTTTTTT
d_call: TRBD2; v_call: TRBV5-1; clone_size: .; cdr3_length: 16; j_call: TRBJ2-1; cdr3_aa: CASSWRESSGGNEQFF; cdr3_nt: TGCGCCAGCAGCTGGCGGGAGTCGTCTGGTGGCAATGAGCAGTTCTTC
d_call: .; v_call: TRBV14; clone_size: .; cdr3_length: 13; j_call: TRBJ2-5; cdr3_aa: CASSQALGEKQYF; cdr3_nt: TGTGCCAGCAGCCAGGCGCTTGGGGAGAAGCAGTACTTC
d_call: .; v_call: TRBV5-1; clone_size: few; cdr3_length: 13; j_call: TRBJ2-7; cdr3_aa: CASSPDGLYEQYF; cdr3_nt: TGCGCCAGCAGCCCCGACGGCCTCTACGAGCAGTACTTC
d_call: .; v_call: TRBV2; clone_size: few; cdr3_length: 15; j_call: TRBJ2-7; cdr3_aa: CASSVPLGQAYEQYF; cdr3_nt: TGTGCCAGCAGTGTACCCCTTGGGCAGGCCTACGAGCAGTACTTC
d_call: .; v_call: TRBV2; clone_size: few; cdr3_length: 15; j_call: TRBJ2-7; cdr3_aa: CASSVNEPTGYEQYF; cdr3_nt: TGTGCCAGCAGTGTCAATGAACCGACAGGCTACGAGCAGTACTTC
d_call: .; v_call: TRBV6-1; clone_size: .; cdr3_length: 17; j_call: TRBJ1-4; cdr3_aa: CASVDPTRDALGEKLFF; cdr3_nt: TGTGCCAGCGTAGATCCAACTCGGGACGCCTTGGGGGAAAAACTGTTTTTT
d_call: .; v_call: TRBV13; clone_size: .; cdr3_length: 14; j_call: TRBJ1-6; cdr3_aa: CASSAQGWNSPLHF; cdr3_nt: TGTGCCAGCAGCGCTCAGGGGTGGAATTCACCCCTCCACTTT
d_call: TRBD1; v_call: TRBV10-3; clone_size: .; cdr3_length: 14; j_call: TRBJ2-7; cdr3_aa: CAISESRTGIEQYF; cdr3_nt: TGTGCCATCAGTGAGTCCCGGACAGGGATCGAGCAGTACTTC
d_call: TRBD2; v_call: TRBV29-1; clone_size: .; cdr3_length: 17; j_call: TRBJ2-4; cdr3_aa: CSVDSLSNSGGKNIQYF; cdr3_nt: TGCAGCGTTGATTCTCTTAGTAATAGCGGGGGGAAAAACATTCAGTACTTC
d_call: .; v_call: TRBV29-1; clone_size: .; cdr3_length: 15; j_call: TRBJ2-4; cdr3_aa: CSVVASGRALGEQYF; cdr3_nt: TGCAGCGTTGTAGCCTCGGGCAGGGCCCTGGGGGAGCAGTACTTC
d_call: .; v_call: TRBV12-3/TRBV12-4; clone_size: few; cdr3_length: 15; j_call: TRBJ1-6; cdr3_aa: CASSPRGRDNSPLHF; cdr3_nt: TGTGCCAGCAGTCCAAGGGGCCGCGATAATTCACCCCTCCACTTT
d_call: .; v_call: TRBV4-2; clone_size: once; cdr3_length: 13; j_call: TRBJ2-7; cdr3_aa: CASSQGMTYEQYF; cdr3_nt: TGTGCCAGCAGCCAAGGGATGACCTACGAGCAGTACTTC
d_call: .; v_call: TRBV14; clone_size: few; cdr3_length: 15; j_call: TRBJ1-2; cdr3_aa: CASRGSGDTGYGYTF; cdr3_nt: TGTGCCAGCAGGGGGTCTGGGGATACAGGATATGGCTACACCTTC
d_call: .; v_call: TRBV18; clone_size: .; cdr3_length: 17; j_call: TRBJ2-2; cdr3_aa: CASSPRLGQGNTGELFF; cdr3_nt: TGTGCCAGCTCACCACGGTTGGGACAAGGAAACACCGGGGAGCTGTTTTTT
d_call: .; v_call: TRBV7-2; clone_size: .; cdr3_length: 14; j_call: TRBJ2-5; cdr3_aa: CASRAAGTAETQYF; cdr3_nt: TGTGCCAGCAGAGCCGCAGGGACCGCCGAGACCCAGTACTTC
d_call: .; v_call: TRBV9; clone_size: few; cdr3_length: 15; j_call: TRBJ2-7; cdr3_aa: CASSVAPRGTYEQYF; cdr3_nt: TGTGCCAGCAGCGTAGCACCCCGGGGGACCTACGAGCAGTACTTC
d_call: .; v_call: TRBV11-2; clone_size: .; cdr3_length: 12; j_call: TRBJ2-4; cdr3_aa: CASSLGSPEQYF; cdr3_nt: TGTGCCAGCAGCTTAGGCTCCCCGGAGCAGTACTTC
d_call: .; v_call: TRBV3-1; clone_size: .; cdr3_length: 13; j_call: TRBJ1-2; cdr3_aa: CASSPTGPRGYTF; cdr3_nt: TGTGCCAGCAGCCCCACGGGCCCTAGAGGCTACACCTTC
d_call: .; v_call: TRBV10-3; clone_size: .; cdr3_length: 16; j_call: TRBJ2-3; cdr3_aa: CAISVQEGAVGDTQYF; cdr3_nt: TGTGCCATCAGTGTACAGGAGGGGGCAGTAGGAGATACGCAGTATTTT
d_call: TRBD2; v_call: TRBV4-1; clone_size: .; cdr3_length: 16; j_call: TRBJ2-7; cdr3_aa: CASSPISGTSSYEQYF; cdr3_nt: TGCGCCAGCAGCCCAATCTCCGGGACTAGCAGCTACGAGCAGTACTTC
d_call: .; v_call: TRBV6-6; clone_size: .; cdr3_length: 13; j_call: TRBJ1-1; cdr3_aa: CASKQVKNTEAFF; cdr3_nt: TGTGCCAGCAAACAGGTTAAGAACACTGAAGCTTTCTTT
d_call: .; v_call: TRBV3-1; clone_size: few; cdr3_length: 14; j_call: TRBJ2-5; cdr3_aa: CASSRGDLVTTQYF; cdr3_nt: TGTGCCAGCAGCCGTGGGGACCTCGTGACGACCCAGTACTTC
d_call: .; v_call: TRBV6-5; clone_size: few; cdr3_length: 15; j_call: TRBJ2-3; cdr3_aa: CASSYSGGPTDTQYF; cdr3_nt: TGTGCCAGCAGTTACTCTGGCGGACCCACAGATACGCAGTATTTT
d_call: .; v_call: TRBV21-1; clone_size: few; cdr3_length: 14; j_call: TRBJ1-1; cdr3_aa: CASSKVNTNTEAFF; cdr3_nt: TGTGCCAGCAGCAAAGTGAACACGAACACTGAAGCTTTCTTT
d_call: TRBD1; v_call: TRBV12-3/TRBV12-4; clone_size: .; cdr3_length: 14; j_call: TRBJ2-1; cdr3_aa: CASRLGQGAYEQFF; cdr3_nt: TGTGCCAGCAGACTGGGACAGGGGGCCTATGAGCAGTTCTTC
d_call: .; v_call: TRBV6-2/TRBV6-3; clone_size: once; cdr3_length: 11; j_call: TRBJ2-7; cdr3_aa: CASTAGYKQYF; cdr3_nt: TGTGCCAGCACCGCCGGGTATAAGCAGTACTTC
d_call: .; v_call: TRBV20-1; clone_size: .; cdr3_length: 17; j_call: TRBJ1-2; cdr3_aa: CSARGLSRSPQFYGYTF; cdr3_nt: TGCAGTGCTAGAGGGTTATCCAGGTCCCCGCAATTCTATGGCTACACCTTC
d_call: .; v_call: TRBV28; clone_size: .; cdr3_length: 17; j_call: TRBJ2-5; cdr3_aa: CASSFRTAWRSQETQYF; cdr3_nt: TGTGCCAGCAGTTTTCGTACGGCCTGGCGATCACAAGAGACCCAGTACTTC
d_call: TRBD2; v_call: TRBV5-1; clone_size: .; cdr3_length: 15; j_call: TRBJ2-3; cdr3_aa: CASSLTSGSTQEQYF; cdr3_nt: TGCGCCAGCAGCCTAACTAGCGGGAGTACCCAGGAGCAGTATTTT
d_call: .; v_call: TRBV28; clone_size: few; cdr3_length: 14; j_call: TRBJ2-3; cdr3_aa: CASLPARRQNTQYF; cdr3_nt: TGTGCCAGCCTCCCCGCGCGTCGACAGAATACGCAGTATTTT